This entry lists 24 T cell receptor beta chains sequenced from one sample in a study of graft-versus-host responses after intestinal transplantation. Produced via immunoSEQ multiplex PCR; TCRdb's table is partial and in-frame only. The sample includes around 78,000 clones, roughly 91% seen only once; the top ten take approximately 8%. These receptors' antigens are unknown. The material was unstimulated CD8+ T cells sorted from spleen or lymph node cells, obtained before transplant. These receptors were taken from a human donor who was the organ donor for an intestinal transplant.

This sequence joins TRBV6-4 and TRBJ2-3, with D uncertain. CDR1 is MRHNA, CDR2 SNTAGT, per germline. V was pared by 6 bases and J by 9 bases, with 31 bases between. CDR3 size: 18 residues. The CDR3 sequence is CASRDRRRWQRTYVTQYF. CDR3 DNA: TGTGCCAGCAGGGACCGCCGCCGTTGGCAGAGAACTTACGTGACGCAGTATTTT.

The gene calls are TRBV6-5 and TRBJ1-6; D is unresolved. The CDR3 is 14 residues long. Trimming shortened V by 2 bases and J by 6 bases, and 8 bases separated the two germline ends. CDR1 is MNHEY and CDR2 is SVGAGI in the germline V gene. As DNA, the CDR3 is TGTGCCAGCAGTTACGCCTGGGGTAATTCACCCCTCCACTTT. Amino acid sequence: CASSYAWGNSPLHF.

The V and J genes are TRBV27 and TRBJ2-7; possibly TRBD1 or TRBD2 for D (6 bases each). Trimming took 2 bases from V and 0 from J, leaving 11 bases between them. The CDR3 is 15 residues long. Looked up from germline, CDR1 is MNHEY and CDR2 is SMNVEV (reference sequence). This CDR3 is CASSLRGPFSYEQYF. The CDR3 DNA reads as TGTGCCAGCAGTTTACGGGGGCCCTTCTCCTACGAGCAGTACTTC.

V usage is TRBV2 and J usage is TRBJ1-6; D is possibly TRBD1 (5 bases). This CDR3 region has 16 residues. V was pared by 4 bases and J by 5 bases, with 15 bases between. Germline assignment: CDR1 SNHLY and CDR2 FYNNEI. The CDR3, as DNA: TGTGCCAGCAGTGGGGCAGTCAGAGGGGATAATTCACCCCTCCACTTT. Its translation: CASSGAVRGDNSPLHF.

V gene TRBV30 combines with J gene TRBJ2-7; 7 nucleotides match TRBD2. CDR3 length: 11 amino acids. J lost 4 bases, V lost 3 bases, and 0 bases had no gene match. Germline-derived CDR1 and CDR2 are GTSNPN and SVGIG (reference sequence). CDR3: CAWSGGYEQYF. The CDR3 nucleotides are TGTGCCTGGAGCGGGGGGTACGAGCAGTACTTC.

The chain recombines TRBV27 with TRBJ2-2; unclear D gene. The CDR3 runs 13 residues. CDR1 and CDR2 from the germline V gene are MNHEY and SMNVEV (reference sequence). Trimming stripped 2 bases from V and 5 bases from J, with 6 bases between. The DNA for the CDR3 is TGTGCCAGCAGTTTAATGGATACCGGGGAGCTGTTTTTT. This encodes CASSLMDTGELFF.

J is TRBJ2-3 and V is TRBV4-1; D call uncertain. V was pared by 4 bases and J by 7 bases, with 15 bases between. Germline V CDR1 and CDR2: MGHRA, YSYEKL. The CDR3 length is 14 residues. The CDR3: CASSPRGEGNTQYF. CDR3 in DNA: TGCGCCAGCAGCCCGAGAGGAGAAGGGAATACGCAGTATTTT.

This clone was counted once. V is TRBV29-1 and J is TRBJ2-2, with D tentatively TRBD1 (6 bases). Germline V gene lookup returns CDR1 SQVTM and CDR2 ANQGSEA. This CDR3 is built from 14 residues. V lost 3 bases and J 4 bases, leaving 12 bases between the germline ends. CDR3 bases: TGCAGCGTTGACAGGGGCGCGGGCACCGGGGAGCTGTTTTTT. Its translation: CSVDRGAGTGELFF.

V gene TRBV27 combines with J gene TRBJ2-7; D assignment may be TRBD1 or TRBD2 (6 bases each). Trimming stripped 5 bases from V and 1 base from J, with 18 bases between. CDR1 and CDR2 (germline): MNHEY, SMNVEV (reference sequence). This CDR3 has 16 residues. The CDR3 bases are TGTGCCAGCAGTCCGCCCCACAGGGAGGATTCCTACGAGCAGTACTTC. Translation gives CASSPPHREDSYEQYF.

This chain joins TRBV7-9 and TRBJ1-6; the match to TRBD1 covers 7 bases. This CDR3 contains 16 residues. The V gene's germline CDR1 is SEHNR and CDR2 FQNEAQ (reference sequence). V dropped 1 base and J dropped 9; count of bases not matched to a gene: 9. The CDR3 DNA is TGTGCCAGCAGCTTAGAGGGGGCTCGTTGGGGTTCACCCCTCCACTTT. It encodes CASSLEGARWGSPLHF.

V is TRBV2 and J is TRBJ2-3; D is perhaps TRBD1 or TRBD2 (5 bases each). V lost 7 bases and J 5 bases, leaving 10 bases between the germline ends. Germline-derived CDR1 and CDR2 are SNHLY and FYNNEI. This CDR3 spans 12 amino acids. The CDR3 DNA is TGTGCCAGCAATCCGGGGCGAGATACGCAGTATTTT. Amino acids: CASNPGRDTQYF.

J is TRBJ1-5 and V is TRBV19; tentative D call: TRBD1 (6 bases). V dropped 7 bases and J dropped 5 bases, with 24 bases sitting between them. Looked up from germline, CDR1 is LNHDA and CDR2 is SQIVND (reference sequence). The CDR3 is 17 amino acids. CDR3 amino acids: CASTSYRPLQGHQPQHF. CDR3 coding DNA: TGTGCCAGTACCTCCTATAGACCCCTACAGGGACATCAGCCCCAGCATTTT.

This chain links TRBV5-1 with TRBJ1-2, with D tentatively TRBD1 (5 bases). There are 16 residues in the CDR3. V lost 5 bases and J 8 bases, leaving 25 bases between the germline ends. Germline V gene lookup returns CDR1 SGHRS and CDR2 YFSETQ. The CDR3 sequence: CASRGSGVRARGGYTF. CDR3 nucleotides: TGCGCCAGCAGGGGCTCAGGCGTTCGGGCGCGGGGCGGCTACACCTTC. Combining the CDR3 with reference TRBV5-1 and TRBJ1-2 gives the whole variable domain KAGVTQTPRYLIKTRGQQVTLSCSPISGHRSVSWYQQTPGQGLQFLFEYFSETQRNKGNFPGRFSGRQFSNSRSEMNVSTLELGDSALYLCASRGSGVRARGGYTFGSGTRLTVV.

The chain is built from TRBV21-1 and TRBJ1-4; the table's D call TRBD1 went unverified against the DNA. TRBV21-1 is a documented pseudogene. This CDR3 is 16 amino acids long. The CDR3 sequence: CASRLHQGINNEKLFF. CDR3 bases: TGTGCCAGCAGACTACACCAGGGCATAAATAATGAAAAACTGTTTTTT.

The V and J genes are TRBV7-6 and TRBJ2-2, with 8 nucleotides matching TRBD2. CDR1 SGHVS and CDR2 FNYEAQ come from the germline V gene. This CDR3 has 16 residues. Trimming took 4 bases from V and 4 from J; bases not matched to a gene: 8. The CDR3 DNA is TGTGCCAGCAGCTCACTCGGGGGGGCGGGCACCGGGGAGCTGTTTTTT. Its protein is CASSSLGGAGTGELFF.

The J gene is TRBJ1-2, the V gene TRBV5-6; 8 positions match TRBD1. CDR3 length equals 15 residues. Losses at the gene ends were 4 bases for V and 4 bases for J; bases not matched to a gene: 9. The germline V gene has CDR1 SGHDT and CDR2 YYEEEE. CDR3 in amino acids: CASSTDRVMGYGYTF. Written as DNA, the CDR3 is TGTGCCAGCAGCACGGACAGGGTAATGGGCTATGGCTACACCTTC.

This clone was seen a handful of times. This chain uses TRBV9 with TRBJ1-6; no firm D call. This CDR3 region has 14 residues. CDR1 SGDLS and CDR2 YYNGEE come from the germline V gene. V was trimmed by 0 bases and J by 4 bases, leaving 5 bases between them. The CDR3 spells CASSVELYNSPLHF. In DNA form, the CDR3 reads TGTGCCAGCAGCGTAGAGTTGTATAATTCACCCCTCCACTTT.

The CDR3 DNA sequence: TGTGCCAGCAGCTTGGGAGTCGTGGGCGAGCAGTACTTC. Amino acids: CASSLGVVGEQYF. The chain uses TRBV5-6 and TRBJ2-7, with no clear D. Germline V gives CDR1 SGHDT, CDR2 YYEEEE. This CDR3 has 13 amino acids. Trimming took 0 bases from V and 6 from J, leaving 10 bases between them.

The chain has TRBV4-2 and TRBJ1-2, with D possibly being TRBD1 (5 bases). Germline V lookup: CDR1 LGHNA, CDR2 YNFKEQ. This CDR3 has 17 amino acids. V was clipped by 2 bases and J by 4 bases, with 20 bases between them. CDR3 sequence (DNA): TGTGCCAGCAGCCAAAGTCGAGAACTAAGGGGAACCTATGGCTACACCTTC. Translation: CASSQSRELRGTYGYTF.

The chain recombines TRBV4-2 with TRBJ2-5, with D possibly being TRBD2 (5 bases). Looked up from germline, CDR1 is LGHNA and CDR2 is YNFKEQ. V gave up 0 bases and J gave up 5 bases, with 19 bases separating them. CDR3 size: 17 residues. The CDR3 DNA reads as TGTGCCAGCAGCCAAGATGGGCTAGCCAACGCAATTGAGACCCAGTACTTC. This gives the protein CASSQDGLANAIETQYF.

This chain joins TRBV19 and TRBJ1-1, with a possible D match to TRBD1 (5 bases). The V gene's germline CDR1 is LNHDA and CDR2 SQIVND (reference sequence). The CDR3 runs to 15 residues. Trimming removed 2 bases from V and 4 bases from J, with 14 bases in between. CDR3 in amino acids: CASSIIAGGGTEAFF. The CDR3 DNA sequence: TGTGCCAGTAGTATAATCGCGGGGGGGGGCACTGAAGCTTTCTTT.

This chain connects TRBV5-4 to TRBJ1-1; 7 bases map to TRBD1. Germline values: CDR1 SGHNT, CDR2 YYREEE (reference sequence). This CDR3 comprises 16 residues. After removal of 3 bases from V and 0 bases from J, the junction contained 8 bases not matched to a gene. CDR3 region: CASSYRTGRLNTEAFF. DNA of the CDR3: TGTGCCAGCAGCTACAGGACAGGCCGCCTGAACACTGAAGCTTTCTTT.

The V call is TRBV15, the J call TRBJ2-6, with D possibly called TRBD1 or TRBD2 (5 bases each). From germline, CDR1 is LNHNV and CDR2 YYDKDF (reference sequence). The CDR3 is 19 residues long. Trimming left V 5 bases short and J 1 base short, with 21 bases between. The CDR3 region is CATSRFGARRKSGANVLTF. The CDR3 DNA reads TGTGCCACCAGCCGATTCGGGGCTCGGCGAAAATCTGGGGCCAACGTCCTGACTTTC.

The chain combines TRBV7-9 with TRBJ1-3, with D possibly matching TRBD1 (5 bases). CDR3 length: 17 residues. V gave up 0 bases and J gave up 2 bases, with 14 bases separating them. The V gene's germline CDR1 is SEHNR and CDR2 FQNEAQ (reference sequence). This CDR3 reads CASSLAPGLLTGNTIYF. The CDR3 nucleotides are TGTGCCAGCAGCTTAGCGCCGGGACTTTTGACTGGAAACACCATATATTTT.